This T cell receptor beta chain was retrieved from a study of cytomegalovirus exposure and HLA in healthy donors listed by TCRdb under 2017. Context from the whole study: An earlier analysis of several hundred of the donors reported about 300 Gb of sequence data and around 120 million unique TCR beta sequences obtained from about 170 million T cells. Donor age, sex, ethnicity and CMV serostatus were compiled together with the repertoire data. A separate validation cohort of some 130 different subjects was used in addition to the 666-subject first cohort. Every discovery cohort repertoire had been produced on one sequencing platform. The number of donors typed differed by locus, with about 629-630 for A, B, C, DRB1 and DQB1, 522 for DQA1, 606 for DPA1, and under 490 for DPB1. Because of strong linkage in the cohort, five DR-DQ haplotypes were treated as single units for association and clustering. Genome-wide SNP genotypes for about three fifths of the 666 donors were used in a later genetic analysis, which treated that subset as a discovery cohort. To decide whether each TCR beta V gene segment behaved as functional or pseudogenic, an earlier analysis of some 580 of the donors relied on high-throughput TCR beta sequencing. The T cell repertoires of several hundred subjects were profiled by immunosequencing and related to cytomegalovirus serostatus. To study patterns of TCR occurrence, a later analysis re-analyzed previously published TCR beta repertoires from 600 to 750 donors and added high-resolution HLA genotyping. In the later analysis, no new phenotypic data were used to find candidate immune exposures; instead, reliance was placed on TCR beta sequences and their occurrence across donors. An early release covering over 500 HLA-typed donors comprised about 300 gigabases of sequencing data and roughly 85 million unique TCR sequences. The aim of the study was to test whether cataloging public T cell receptors could identify signatures of past pathogen exposure. Among the roughly 400 genotyped donors, approximately 82% belonged to the genetic ancestry cluster associated with self-reported Caucasian donors. HLA typing included class I and class II loci at four-digit resolution. Across about 370 genotyped donors of the cohort, an average of about 240,000 unique TCR beta nucleotide sequences per donor were sequenced, and roughly 17% of those sequences were non-productive. High-throughput TCR immunosequencing, statistical association of individual TCRs with disease status, and machine learning were combined to predict cytomegalovirus infection status.

Study-wide findings and limitations: Because HLA typing was unavailable for some donors at each locus, only the typed subset was used in association tests. Most TCR sequences were seen in very few donors, while some public TCRs were found in many individuals. According to a later analysis, parvovirus B19, influenza, CMV and Epstein-Barr virus appeared linked to several top co-occurrence clusters. In a later genetic analysis, a missense DCLRE1C variant was associated with V-gene and J-gene trimming of TCR beta chains, and the association was replicated in an independent cohort. The sequencing pipeline was judged likely to have produced a cluster of highly shared sequence variants as a technical artifact. Because counts were too low, more than 15 rarely observed V segments, including chromosome 9 orphons, were excluded from the earlier analysis of fewer than 650 of the donors. Cytomegalovirus status was reported to be diagnosed by the classifier with high specificity and sensitivity in both the original and validation cohorts. Compared with equally common non-associated chains, HLA-associated TCR beta chains in a later analysis were more clonally expanded and had lower generation probabilities. For the cohort, immune exposure information was limited to CMV serostatus. In a later analysis, 16,951 TCR beta sequences were associated with specific HLA alleles at a false discovery rate of 0.05. Broadly in line with IMGT annotations, most TCR beta V segments showed up in productive rearrangements about 90% or about 30% of the time in an earlier analysis of several hundred of the donors. Roughly uniform sequencing depth across donors was assumed in presence/absence analyses, although this assumption may not hold. Correlated functional status among segregating V segments might be attributable to linkage disequilibrium, but an unknown experimental factor could not be ruled out. The cohort was sequenced for TCR beta chains only, and without alpha or paired-chain data the features that could be detected were limited. When HLA alleles, especially DR and DQ, strongly co-occurred, TCR associations were difficult to assign to individual alleles. According to the authors, the approach could potentially be generalized to other disease states and immunological phenotypes. In a later analysis, most CMV-associated TCR beta chains were found to appear HLA-restricted, with HLA associations seemingly driven largely by CMV exposure. Because the 87-base-pair reads could not distinguish some IMGT-functional V segments, including TRBV6-2 and TRBV6-3, those segments were excluded. A later genetic analysis reported fewer N-insertions in productive TCRs among donors in an Asian-associated ancestry cluster than the roughly 700-donor mean. A further reported finding was that TCR beta sequences accurately predicted the HLA-A and HLA-B alleles for most subjects in the first cohort. The study listed approximately 150 TCR beta chains as associated with cytomegalovirus. In a later analysis, TCR association rates were found to vary across HLA loci, with the most associated TCRs seen for DRB1 alleles and the fewest for HLA-C alleles. In vitro tests confirmed that a few of the cytomegalovirus-associated TCR beta chains recognize cytomegalovirus antigens.

Relative to germline, V is 3 bases shorter and J is 7 bases shorter, with 15 bases between their ends. The CDR3 starts with the cysteine, ends with the phenylalanine, and has 14 residues. Only the CDR3 region is kept as DNA, spanning 42 bases read in frame from base 1. CDR1 MDHEN and CDR2 SYDVKM were looked up in the germline V gene. Concerning this clone itself: The antigen this receptor binds is unknown. Base qualities are not recorded, but no much larger clone differs from it by a single base.

The protocol used for the library was the immunoSEQ multiplex PCR assay. The multiplex PCR relied on a mix of 60 forward primers for TCR Vbeta segments and 13 reverse primers for TCR Jbeta segments. The CDR3 region of rearranged TCR beta genes was amplified from genomic DNA with a multiplex PCR assay. Amplified TCR beta libraries were sequenced as 87-base-pair reads on the Illumina HiSeq System. The authors' pipeline ran thus. Across the 670 or so repertoires, a later analysis counted roughly 77 million unique TCR beta chains, 9 million to 14 million of which were shared by at least two donors. Raw reads were error-corrected and collapsed into unique sequences with a nearest-neighbor algorithm that merged closely related sequences to remove PCR and sequencing errors. CDR3 sequences were aligned to IMGT reference sequences to assign V, D and J gene segments. For a sequence to be retained, at least a six-nucleotide match to both a V gene segment and a J gene segment was required. Rearrangements were called productive when the CDR3 lacked stop codons and stayed in frame with V and J; all others were non-productive. Following IMGT convention, CDR3 was defined as the stretch from the second conserved V-encoded cysteine up to the conserved J-encoded phenylalanine. In an earlier analysis of around 600 of the donors, sequences lacking an unambiguous match to a single V gene segment were excluded. An earlier analysis of a few hundred of the donors classified V segments as functional when productive rearrangements were above 56.7% and as segregating when the standard deviation between donors was above 5%. A statistical classification framework was built to diagnose cytomegalovirus status from the catalog of TCR beta chain sequences. A later analysis assigned V and J genes by comparing TCR nucleotide sequences with IMGT/GENE-DB human TR gene sequences. The TCRdist pipeline was used in a later analysis to assign CDR3 sequences and most-parsimonious VDJ recombination scenarios. A later analysis defined each TCR beta chain by its CDR3 amino acid sequence plus V-gene family, and excluded reads lacking a unique V-gene family. To address suspected cross-contamination and a sequencing artifact, a later analysis removed a few hundred highly shared, low-generation-probability nucleotide sequences. A later analysis calculated a clonal expansion index for each public chain from normalized within-repertoire ranks of inferred template counts. Generation probabilities in a later analysis came from a VDJ recombination model fitted to out-of-frame rearrangements, and those results were checked against IGoR. Hypergeometric tests were used in a later analysis to score TCR-TCR, TCR-HLA and TCR-CMV co-occurrence, with a repertoire-size bias correction applied to the TCR pairs. To estimate false discovery rates, a later analysis permuted the HLA or CMV assignments 20 times. In a later analysis, co-occurring TCRs were grouped using DBSCAN, with TCRdist sequence similarity added in when clustering inside HLA-allele-positive subsets. For co-occurrence clustering, repertoires with fewer than 30,000 or more than 120,000 public chains were excluded, along with roughly five repertoires with anomalous nucleotide sharing. The clones in this table, taken by TCRdb from immuneACCESS, are in-frame only. Not every clone is retained; where verified, under half of the shortfall comes from an unresolved V gene, and the cause of the rest is unknown. Clonal size and the V and J genes are those of that table, whereas D and trimming came from the DNA. In this sample the table shows about 130,000 clones, 60% to 85% of which occur a single time. 0.95% to 1.5% of the sample goes to the ten largest clones.

The cohort comprised 550 to 700 healthy bone marrow donors. At the time of sampling, all cohort members were nominally healthy, though unrecorded immune exposures were likely present. The donor was CMV seronegative and belonged to the group of roughly 330 seronegative cohort members. A peripheral blood sample was provided by each donor, and peripheral blood mononuclear cells were used for TCR beta sequencing. Genomic DNA was extracted from the blood cell samples with the Qiagen DNeasy Blood Extraction Kit. This TCR came from a female donor in good health and CMV-seronegative. The chain joins TRBV28 to TRBJ1-1; a tentative D call is TRBD1 (5 bases match). The sample was PBMCs. The CDR3: CASSFLGTGNEAFF. The nucleotide sequence is TGTGCCAGCAGTTTCCTAGGGACTGGCAATGAAGCTTTCTTT.